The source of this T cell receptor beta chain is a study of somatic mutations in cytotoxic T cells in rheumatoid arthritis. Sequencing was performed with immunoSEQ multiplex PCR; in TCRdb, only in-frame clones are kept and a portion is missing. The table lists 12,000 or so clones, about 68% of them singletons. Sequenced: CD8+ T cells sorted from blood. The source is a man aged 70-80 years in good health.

CDR3 loop: CASRIGANVLTF. In DNA, the CDR3 is TGTGCCAGTAGGATTGGGGCCAACGTCCTGACTTTC. The rearrangement links TRBV19 to TRBJ2-6; D is unresolved. The CDR3 spans 12 residues. V shed 6 bases and J shed 3 bases, with 3 bases lying between them. Germline assignment: CDR1 LNHDA and CDR2 SQIVND (reference sequence).